This T cell receptor beta chain is drawn from a study of cytotoxic CD8 clonotypes in ibrutinib-treated CLL. The CDR3 loop spans 15 amino acids. V was cut by 0 bases and J by 5 bases, with 14 bases left in between. Germline CDR1 reads SGDLS; CDR2 reads YYNGEE. With regard to this clone: No antigen is known for it.

Clones were sequenced by immunoSEQ multiplex PCR, and TCRdb holds only the in-frame ones, with some missing. In the table there are some 200,000 clones, just over 70% of which are singletons. Regarding the study as a whole: Clonality showed a rise at ibrutinib response that reversed toward baseline at progression.

The receptor was isolated from a human donor with chronic lymphocytic leukemia. The J gene is TRBJ1-2, the V gene TRBV9; D is undetermined. Material: PBMCs, obtained after 12 months of ibrutinib treatment. This CDR3 is CASSVAGNRFYGYTF. The CDR3 DNA sequence: TGTGCCAGCAGCGTAGCCGGGAATAGATTTTATGGCTACACCTTC.